The 28 T cell receptor beta chains in this list originate from one sample, sequenced in a study of T cell changes during pregnancy in multiple sclerosis. Repertoires were generated with immunoSEQ multiplex PCR, while TCRdb's copy carries only in-frame clones and drops some. Here the sample spans tens of thousands of clones, more than 90% being singletons. The sample here was CD8+ T cells from peripheral blood mononuclear cells, taken after pregnancy. The receptors derive from a female donor with multiple sclerosis, enrolled in a pregnancy study.

CDR3 nucleotide sequence: TGCGCCAGCATCCACACCCAGGGGAACACTGAAGCTTTCTTT. Encoded protein: CASIHTQGNTEAFF. The chain uses TRBV23-1 and TRBJ1-1; D is perhaps TRBD1 (5 bases). TRBV23-1 is recorded as an ORF, its role being uncertain. This CDR3 spans 14 amino acids. V lost 7 bases to trimming and J lost 1 base, with 13 bases between them.

The chain has TRBV25-1 and TRBJ1-1; TRBD1 might be the D (6 bases). Trimming took 3 bases from V and 3 from J, leaving 17 bases between them. The CDR3 runs to 16 residues. Germline V lookup: CDR1 MGHDK, CDR2 SYGVNS. The CDR3 is CASSDEGRGGDTEAFF. CDR3 sequence (DNA): TGTGCCAGCAGTGACGAAGGGCGGGGGGGCGACACTGAAGCTTTCTTT. The full variable domain, in which reference TRBV25-1 and TRBJ1-1 provide the parts outside the CDR3, is EADIYQTPRYLVIGTGKKITLECSQTMGHDKMYWYQQDPGMELHLIHYSYGVNSTEKGDLSSESTVSRIRTEHFPLTLESARPSHTSQYLCASSDEGRGGDTEAFFGQGTRLTVV.

The rearrangement joins TRBV5-6 to TRBJ1-1; 9 bases are a match to TRBD1. The V gene's germline CDR1 is SGHDT and CDR2 YYEEEE. The CDR3 loop spans 16 amino acids. The junction had 8 bases not matched to a gene; V was cut back by 4 bases and J by 1 base. The CDR3 DNA follows: TGTGCCAGCAGCACCGGACAGGGGCGGGGGAACACTGAAGCTTTCTTT. Protein product: CASSTGQGRGNTEAFF.

The chain combines TRBV2 with TRBJ2-7; tentative D call: TRBD1 (5 bases). V was pared by 1 base and J by 2 bases, with 12 bases between. Per germline, CDR1 SNHLY and CDR2 FYNNEI. The length of the CDR3 is 15 residues. The CDR3: CASSEGPGLTYEQYF. The CDR3 bases are TGTGCCAGCAGTGAAGGTCCAGGGTTAACCTACGAGCAGTACTTC.

The rearrangement uses TRBV5-1 and TRBJ2-7, with TRBD2 identical over 8 bases. CDR1 is SGHRS, CDR2 YFSETQ, per germline. Losses at the gene ends were 0 bases for V and 3 bases for J; bases not matched to a gene: 2. The CDR3 contains 14 residues. The CDR3 region is CASSLGTSSYEQYF. The CDR3 DNA is TGCGCCAGCAGCTTGGGGACTAGCAGCTACGAGCAGTACTTC.

This chain links TRBV4-3 with TRBJ2-7; 10 nucleotides match TRBD1. CDR3 length: 17 residues. Trimming removed 4 bases from V and 5 bases from J; junction bases left unmatched: 14. Germline-derived CDR1 and CDR2 are LGHNA and YSLEER. The CDR3: CASSPQIRDRGFNEQYF. CDR3 DNA sequence: TGCGCCAGCAGCCCACAAATAAGGGACAGGGGTTTTAACGAGCAGTACTTC.

The chain carries TRBV14 and TRBJ2-7, with a weak D call TRBD1 (5 bases). V was clipped by 5 bases and J by 3 bases, with 23 bases between them. Germline V gives CDR1 SGHDN, CDR2 FVKESK. The CDR3 has 17 residues. As DNA, the CDR3 is TGTGCCAGCAGCTTCGAGGCAACAGGCCCTGTGAGCTACGAGCAGTACTTC. Its protein is CASSFEATGPVSYEQYF.

The chain is built from TRBV21-1 and TRBJ1-1; the table assigns TRBD1, which was not confirmed against the DNA. TRBV21-1 counts as a pseudogene. There are 17 residues in the CDR3. CDR3 DNA sequence: TGTGCCAGCAGCAAAGGGGGGACAACCGACGGGAACACTGAAGCTTTCTTT. Amino acids: CASSKGGTTDGNTEAFF.

This sequence joins TRBV7-9 and TRBJ2-5; a weak D match, TRBD1 (6 bases). The CDR3 covers 14 residues. The V and J ends lost 5 bases and 2 bases respectively, with 12 bases between them. CDR1 SEHNR and CDR2 FQNEAQ come from the germline V gene (reference sequence). The CDR3 nucleotides are TGTGCCAGCAGCCTGAGGACAGATCAAGAGACCCAGTACTTC. Translated: CASSLRTDQETQYF.

The chain couples TRBV7-9 to TRBJ2-7, with 10 bases that match TRBD1. Per germline, CDR1 SEHNR and CDR2 FQNEAQ (reference sequence). This CDR3 spans 17 amino acids. After removal of 7 bases from V and 3 bases from J, the junction contained 15 bases not matched to a gene. CDR3 sequence reads: CASTVPPGQGRNYEQYF. In DNA, the CDR3 is TGTGCCAGCACAGTACCTCCGGGACAGGGGCGAAACTACGAGCAGTACTTC. The full variable domain, its missing parts supplied by reference TRBV7-9 and TRBJ2-7, is DTGVSQNPRHKITKRGQNVTFRCDPISEHNRLYWYRQTLGQGPEFLTYFQNEAQLEKSRLLSDRFSAERPKGSFSTLEIQRTEQGDSAMYLCASTVPPGQGRNYEQYFGPGTRLTVT.

The gene calls are TRBV19 and TRBJ1-6; the match to TRBD1 covers 9 bases. CDR3 length: 14 amino acids. The V gene's germline CDR1 is LNHDA and CDR2 SQIVND (reference sequence). V shed 5 bases, J shed 9 bases, and the junction held 5 bases outside the gene matches. CDR3 loop: CASSSQGAASPLHF. The CDR3 coding sequence is TGTGCCAGTAGTTCACAGGGGGCAGCTTCACCCCTCCACTTT.

The chain links TRBV5-1 to TRBJ2-1; 8 bases agree with TRBD2. With V trimmed by 0 bases and J by 1 base, 3 bases remained unmatched. The CDR3 covers 16 residues. Per germline, CDR1 SGHRS and CDR2 YFSETQ. The CDR3 DNA is TGCGCCAGCAGCTTGGTAACTAGCGGATCCTACAATGAGCAGTTCTTC. Translation: CASSLVTSGSYNEQFF.

In this sample, this clone turned up a few times. CDR3 sequence: CSVPDTEAFF. The CDR3 DNA follows: TGCAGCGTTCCAGACACTGAAGCTTTCTTT. The V gene is TRBV29-1, the J gene TRBJ1-1; D is ambiguous. Trimming stripped 5 bases from V and 3 bases from J, with 4 bases between. CDR1 is SQVTM, CDR2 ANQGSEA, per germline. The CDR3 has 10 residues.

The table lists this clone with a count of one. The DNA is omitted, as the CDR3 cannot be located on it reliably, and the CDR3 follows TCRdb's listing. V and J are TRBV27 and TRBJ2-3; the listed D gene, TRBD2, was not tested against the DNA. The CDR3 has 12 residues if both end residues are counted. From germline, CDR1 is MNHEY and CDR2 SMNVEV (reference sequence). The CDR3 reads CASSSSRDTQYF.

This sequence joins TRBV18 and TRBJ2-3; D not certain. The CDR3 runs to 12 residues. The germline V and J ends were trimmed by 6 bases and 0 bases, with 4 bases remaining between them. CDR1 and CDR2 from the germline V gene are KGHSH and LQKENI. The CDR3 DNA reads as TGTGCCAGCTCCCTCAGCACAGATACGCAGTATTTT. This translates into CASSLSTDTQYF.

The chain employs TRBV30 and TRBJ2-3, with TRBD2 identical over 10 bases. Looked up from germline, CDR1 is GTSNPN and CDR2 is SVGIG (reference sequence). V dropped 1 base and J dropped 7; count of bases not matched to a gene: 5. The CDR3 is 14 residues long. The CDR3 sequence is CAWSGTSGGNTQYF. The DNA for the CDR3 is TGTGCCTGGAGTGGGACTAGCGGAGGCAATACGCAGTATTTT.

J is TRBJ2-7 and V is TRBV30, with D possibly matching TRBD1 (5 bases). CDR3 size: 14 residues. Deletions cut 2 bases from V and 2 bases from J, with 13 bases between. Looked up from germline, CDR1 is GTSNPN and CDR2 is SVGIG (reference sequence). The CDR3 loop is CAWSYTGPPYEQYF. CDR3 DNA: TGTGCCTGGAGTTATACAGGCCCCCCCTACGAGCAGTACTTC.

The chain joins TRBV11-2 to TRBJ2-3; 8 positions match TRBD1. J gave up 1 base and V 3 bases, and 3 bases lay outside the gene matches. In germline, CDR1 is SGHAT, CDR2 FQNNGV. This CDR3 is 15 amino acids long. CDR3 in amino acids: CASSFTGGGTDTQYF. CDR3 nucleotide sequence: TGTGCCAGCAGCTTTACAGGGGGAGGCACAGATACGCAGTATTTT.

The rearrangement joins TRBV19 to TRBJ1-1, with TRBD1 as a possible D gene (5 bases). The CDR3 runs to 14 residues. Trimming cost V 4 bases and J 8 bases, with 17 bases left between them. CDR1 and CDR2 (germline): LNHDA, SQIVND (reference sequence). CDR3 nucleotide sequence: TGTGCCAGTAGTACCCCCGAGACAGCAATAGAAGCTTTCTTT. Translating it yields CASSTPETAIEAFF.

The chain couples TRBV30 to TRBJ2-7; 11 nucleotides match TRBD2. The CDR3 has 13 residues. Germline CDR1 is GTSNPN and CDR2 is SVGIG (reference sequence). With 4 bases clipped from V and 2 bases from J, the junction kept 1 base outside the gene matches. CDR3 sequence: CAWTSGGTYEQYF. The CDR3 DNA reads as TGTGCCTGGACTAGCGGGGGGACCTACGAGCAGTACTTC. The full variable domain, with the rest looked up from reference TRBV30 and TRBJ2-7, is SQTIHQWPATLVQPVGSPLSLECTVEGTSNPNLYWYRQAAGRGLQLLFYSVGIGQISSEVPQNLSASRPQDRQFILSSKKLLLSDSGFYLCAWTSGGTYEQYFGPGTRLTVT.

Here the CDR3 reads CASSRSGAGANVLTF. Here the CDR3 DNA reads TGTGCCAGCAGCCGATCAGGGGCTGGGGCCAACGTCCTGACTTTC. The chain uses TRBV7-9 and TRBJ2-6, with D possibly matching TRBD1 (6 bases). The germline V gene encodes CDR1 SEHNR and CDR2 FQNEAQ (reference sequence). CDR3 length: 15 residues. Between the trimmed V and J ends, which lost 5 bases and 2 bases, there was a span of 10 bases.

The chain couples TRBV6-5 to TRBJ1-5; D uncertain. Germline CDR1 and CDR2: MNHEY and SVGAGI. The germline V and J ends were trimmed by 3 bases and 2 bases, with 8 bases remaining between them. CDR3 length equals 14 residues. CDR3 in DNA: TGTGCCAGCAGTTATGGGAGGGGCAATCAGCCCCAGCATTTT. It is translated as CASSYGRGNQPQHF.

CDR3 protein: CASSPGTGGSTEAFF. The CDR3 DNA reads TGTGCCAGCAGTCCGGGTACAGGGGGGAGCACTGAAGCTTTCTTT. The chain is built from TRBV27 and TRBJ1-1, with TRBD1 matching 8 bases. The CDR3 contains 15 residues. V was pared by 5 bases and J by 4 bases, with 9 bases of the junction left unmatched. Germline CDR1 MNHEY, CDR2 SMNVEV (reference sequence).

The chain joins TRBV19 to TRBJ2-7, with D perhaps TRBD2 (6 bases). Between the trimmed V and J ends, which lost 4 bases and 0 bases, there was a span of 16 bases. The CDR3 covers 16 residues. Looked up from germline, CDR1 is LNHDA and CDR2 is SQIVND (reference sequence). The CDR3 sequence: CASSKEGGTSSYEQYF. The CDR3 nucleotides read TGTGCCAGTAGTAAGGAAGGCGGGACCAGCTCCTACGAGCAGTACTTC.

A single count supports this clone. J is TRBJ2-1 and V is TRBV10-2, with 13 bases that match TRBD2. CDR3 length: 16 amino acids. Germline lookup yields CDR1 WSHSY and CDR2 SAAADI. V shed 4 bases, J shed 9 bases, and the junction held 9 bases outside the gene matches. CDR3: CASSGRGTSGIGEQFF. Here the CDR3 DNA reads TGCGCCAGCAGTGGTCGCGGGACTAGCGGGATCGGTGAGCAGTTCTTC.

The V call is TRBV2, the J call TRBJ1-2, with TRBD1 identical over 8 bases. The junction had 9 bases not matched to a gene; V was cut back by 5 bases and J by 7 bases. This CDR3 region has 14 residues. Germline CDR1 reads SNHLY; CDR2 reads FYNNEI. The CDR3 reads CASSPAGTGRGYTF. In DNA form, the CDR3 reads TGTGCCAGCAGTCCCGCCGGGACAGGACGTGGCTACACCTTC.

The chain recombines TRBV27 with TRBJ2-1; TRBD2 matches 7 bases. The CDR3 has 16 amino acids. The germline V gene encodes CDR1 MNHEY and CDR2 SMNVEV (reference sequence). V gave up 2 bases and J gave up 0 bases; unmatched junction bases: 4. The CDR3 loop reads CASSLVWTSSYNEQFF. In DNA, the CDR3 is TGTGCCAGCAGTTTAGTGTGGACTAGCTCCTACAATGAGCAGTTCTTC.

The chain joins TRBV27 to TRBJ1-1; no definite D call. Germline V gene data show CDR1 as MNHEY and CDR2 as SMNVEV (reference sequence). CDR3 size: 13 residues. Trimming shortened V by 6 bases and J by 5 bases, and 13 bases separated the two germline ends. The CDR3 sequence: CASRPFGDTEAFF. DNA for the CDR3: TGTGCCAGCAGACCTTTCGGTGATACTGAAGCTTTCTTT.